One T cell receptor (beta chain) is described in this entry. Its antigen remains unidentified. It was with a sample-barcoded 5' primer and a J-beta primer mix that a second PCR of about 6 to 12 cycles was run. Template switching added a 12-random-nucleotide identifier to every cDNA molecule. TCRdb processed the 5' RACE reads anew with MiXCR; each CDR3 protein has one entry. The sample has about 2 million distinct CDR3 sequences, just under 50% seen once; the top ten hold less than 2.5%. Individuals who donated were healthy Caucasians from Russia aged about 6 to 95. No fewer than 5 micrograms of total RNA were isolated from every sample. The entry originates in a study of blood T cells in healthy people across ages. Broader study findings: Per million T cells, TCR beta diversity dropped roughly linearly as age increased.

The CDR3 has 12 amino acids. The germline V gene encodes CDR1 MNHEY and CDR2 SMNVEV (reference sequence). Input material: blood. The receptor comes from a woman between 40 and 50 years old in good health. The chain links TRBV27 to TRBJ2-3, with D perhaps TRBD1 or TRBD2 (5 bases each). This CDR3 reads CGGEGSTDTQYF. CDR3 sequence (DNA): TGTGGAGGGGAAGGGAGCACAGATACGCAGTATTTT.